The TCR beta chain described here comes from a study of CD8+ T cells in alopecia areata. The junction had 4 bases not matched to a gene; V was cut back by 6 bases and J by 4 bases. The V gene's germline CDR1 is NSQYPW and CDR2 LRSPGD (reference sequence). This CDR3 comprises 13 residues. Overall study findings and caveats: Lesional scalp, notably in alopecia totalis/universalis, had clonality above that of normal scalp.

As the sequencing template, cDNA was produced by extracting RNA and reverse transcribing it. TCRdb's table, derived via immunoSEQ multiplex PCR, lists solely in-frame clones and lacks some. The table lists around 300,000 clones, with no singletons. Notes on this clone: Its antigen is unidentified. Genes here carry mouse names. Coverage ceases 4 residues before the CDR3 finishes, and the germline J gene fills in the end.

CD4, CD8alpha, NKG2D, NKG2ACE and other markers guided sorting of pooled cutaneous lymph node cells. V and J are TRBV1 and TRBJ1-1, with 8 bases aligning to TRBD1. The receptor was isolated from a C3H/HeJ mouse with alopecia areata. Strain MHC haplotype: H2-k. Source material: CD4+ T cells sorted from a lymph node. The sequenced CDR3 bases are TGCACCTGCAGAGACAGGGGCGGCACA. Its protein is CTCRDRGGT. The CDR3 in full is CTCRDRGGTEVFF.